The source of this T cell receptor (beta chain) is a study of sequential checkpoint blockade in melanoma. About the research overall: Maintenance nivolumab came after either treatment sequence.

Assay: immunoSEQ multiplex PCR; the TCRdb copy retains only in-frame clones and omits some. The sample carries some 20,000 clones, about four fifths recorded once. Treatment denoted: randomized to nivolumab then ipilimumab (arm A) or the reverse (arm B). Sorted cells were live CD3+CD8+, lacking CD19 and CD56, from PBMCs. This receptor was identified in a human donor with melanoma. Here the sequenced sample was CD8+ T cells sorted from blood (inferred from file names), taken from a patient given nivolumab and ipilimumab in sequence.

The CDR3 reads CASSLGGATDTQYF. In DNA form, the CDR3 reads TGTGCCAGCAGCTTAGGTGGGGCAACAGATACGCAGTATTTT. The gene calls are TRBV13 and TRBJ2-3; D perhaps matches TRBD1 (5 bases). V lost 0 bases to trimming and J lost 3 bases, with 7 bases between them. The CDR3 extends over 14 amino acids. The germline V gene has CDR1 PRHDT and CDR2 FYEKMQ (reference sequence).